This T cell receptor beta chain was profiled in a study of shared clonotypes between healthy human individuals. Turning to the study itself: Researchers assigned three CD4 naive, three CD4 memory, two CD8 naive and one CD8 memory plate to each donor.

The CDR3 is made up of 13 amino acids. V lost 6 bases and J lost 11, with 19 bases in between. The V gene's germline CDR1 is MNHEY and CDR2 SVGAGI. Assay execution took place at the deep level. Using approximately 200 ng DNA, about 29,000 T cell genomes, the sorted-subset replicate PCRs were run. TCRdb's table, derived via immunoSEQ multiplex PCR, lists solely in-frame clones and lacks some. The table includes about 2,500,000 clones, approximately 94% detected once. Findings and limits, study-wide: Incomplete sequencing of sorted subsets was indicated by rarefaction despite large depth.

To note about this clone: What it binds is unknown.

The sequence was obtained from a man aged 18 to 30 in good health. Sequenced input: naive CD4+ T cells sorted from blood. Subset indicated: CD45RA+ positively selected. The chain combines TRBV6-5 with TRBJ1-2; D call uncertain. The CDR3 DNA reads as TGTGCCAGCAGACAAGGAGAGAGCATGGCTTACACCTTC. It yields the protein CASRQGESMAYTF.